The T cell receptor (beta chain) described here comes from a study of blood T cell repertoires in COVID-19. At the level of the study: Acute and convalescent COVID-19 specimens originated in the United States, Italy and Spain. T cells, B-cell-depleted T cells, or PBMCs provided the cDNA or gDNA that served as material.

Original methodology: Reference gene primers were amplified, and this amplification served to estimate nucleated cell counts. Here immunoSEQ multiplex PCR was the method, and the copy in TCRdb shows in-frame clones only, minus some. D and trimming were read from the DNA, whereas the V and J calls and clone size are those reported in that table. The sample has about 420,000 clones, about 90% seen once. Enrolment of Seattle patients took place during active infection, and they were followed longitudinally. Germline CDR1 is GTSNPN and CDR2 is SVGIG (reference sequence). The V and J ends lost 1 base and 4 bases respectively, with 11 bases between them. This CDR3 comprises 14 residues.

V gene TRBV30 combines with J gene TRBJ1-5; no clear D gene. The sequencing input was peripheral blood. The TCR comes from a man aged 18 to 30 with COVID-19, enrolled during active disease. The CDR3 protein is CAWSGGQPNQPQHF. DNA of the CDR3: TGTGCCTGGAGTGGAGGGCAGCCAAATCAGCCCCAGCATTTT.